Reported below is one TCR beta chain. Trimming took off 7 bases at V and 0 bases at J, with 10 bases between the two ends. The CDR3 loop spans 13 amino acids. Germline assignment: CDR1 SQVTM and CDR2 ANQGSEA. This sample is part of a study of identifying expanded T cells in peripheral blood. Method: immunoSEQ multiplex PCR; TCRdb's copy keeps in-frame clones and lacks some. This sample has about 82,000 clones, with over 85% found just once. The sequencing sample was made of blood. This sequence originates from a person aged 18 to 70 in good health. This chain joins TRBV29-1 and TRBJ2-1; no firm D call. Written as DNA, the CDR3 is TGCAGCGGAGCGTTAGGCTCCTACAATGAGCAGTTCTTC. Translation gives CSGALGSYNEQFF.